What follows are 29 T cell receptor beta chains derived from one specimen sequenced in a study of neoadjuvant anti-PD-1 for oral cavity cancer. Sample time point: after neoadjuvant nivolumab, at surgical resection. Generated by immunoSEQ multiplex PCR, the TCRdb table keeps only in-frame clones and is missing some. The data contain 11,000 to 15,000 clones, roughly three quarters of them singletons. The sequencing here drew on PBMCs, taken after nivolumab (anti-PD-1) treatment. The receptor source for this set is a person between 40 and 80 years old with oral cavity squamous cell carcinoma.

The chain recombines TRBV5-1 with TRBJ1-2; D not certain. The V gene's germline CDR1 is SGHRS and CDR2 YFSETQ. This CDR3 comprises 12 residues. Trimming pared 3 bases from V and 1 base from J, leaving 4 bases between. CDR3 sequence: CASSYDNYGYTF. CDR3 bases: TGCGCCAGCAGCTATGATAACTATGGCTACACCTTC.

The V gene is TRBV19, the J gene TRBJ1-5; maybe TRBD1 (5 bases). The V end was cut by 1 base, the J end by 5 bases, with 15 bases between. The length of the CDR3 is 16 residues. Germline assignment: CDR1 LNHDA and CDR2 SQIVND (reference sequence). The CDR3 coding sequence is TGTGCCAGTAGTATAGGGGAAGGGGTCGGGCATCAGCCCCAGCATTTT. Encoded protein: CASSIGEGVGHQPQHF.

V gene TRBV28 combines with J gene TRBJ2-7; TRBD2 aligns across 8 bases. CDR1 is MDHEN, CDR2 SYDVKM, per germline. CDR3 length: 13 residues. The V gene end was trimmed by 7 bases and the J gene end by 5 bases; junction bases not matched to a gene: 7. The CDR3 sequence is CASNGWREDEQYF. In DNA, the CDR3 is TGTGCCAGCAATGGGTGGCGGGAGGACGAGCAGTACTTC.

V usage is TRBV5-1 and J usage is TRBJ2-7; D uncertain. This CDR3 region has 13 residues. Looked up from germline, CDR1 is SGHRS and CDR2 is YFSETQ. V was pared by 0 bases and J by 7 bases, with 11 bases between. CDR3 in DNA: TGCGCCAGCAGCTTGGGACAAGGAATAGAGCAGTACTTC. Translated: CASSLGQGIEQYF.

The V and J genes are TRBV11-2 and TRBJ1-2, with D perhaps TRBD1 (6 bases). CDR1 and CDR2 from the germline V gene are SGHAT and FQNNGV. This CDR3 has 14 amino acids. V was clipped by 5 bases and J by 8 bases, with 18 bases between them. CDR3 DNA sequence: TGTGCCAGCAGCAGAGACGGGACATACGGAGGCTACACCTTC. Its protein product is CASSRDGTYGGYTF.

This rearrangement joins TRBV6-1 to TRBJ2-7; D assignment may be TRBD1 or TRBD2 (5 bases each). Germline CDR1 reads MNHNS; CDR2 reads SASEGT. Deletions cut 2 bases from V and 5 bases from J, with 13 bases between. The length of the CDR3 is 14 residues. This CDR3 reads CASSEKGRWDEQYF. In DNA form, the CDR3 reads TGTGCCAGCAGTGAAAAGGGACGCTGGGACGAGCAGTACTTC.

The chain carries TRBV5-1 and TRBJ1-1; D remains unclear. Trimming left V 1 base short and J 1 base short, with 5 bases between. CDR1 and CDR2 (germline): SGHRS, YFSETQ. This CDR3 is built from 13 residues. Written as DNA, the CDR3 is TGCGCCAGCAGCTTGAGGGCGAACACTGAAGCTTTCTTT. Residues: CASSLRANTEAFF.

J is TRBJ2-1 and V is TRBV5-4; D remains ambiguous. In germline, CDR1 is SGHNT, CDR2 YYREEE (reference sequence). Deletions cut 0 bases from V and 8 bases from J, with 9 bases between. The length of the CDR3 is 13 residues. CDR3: CASSLVSEDEQFF. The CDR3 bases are TGTGCCAGCAGCTTGGTTAGTGAGGATGAGCAGTTCTTC.

The CDR3 here is CASSIAGQGNTGELFF. In DNA form, the CDR3 reads TGTGCCAGTAGTATTGCGGGACAGGGGAACACCGGGGAGCTGTTTTTT. This chain connects TRBV19 to TRBJ2-2; 9 bases are a match to TRBD1. Germline lookup yields CDR1 LNHDA and CDR2 SQIVND (reference sequence). The CDR3 is made up of 16 amino acids. Trimming cost V 3 bases and J 1 base; bases outside gene matches: 3.

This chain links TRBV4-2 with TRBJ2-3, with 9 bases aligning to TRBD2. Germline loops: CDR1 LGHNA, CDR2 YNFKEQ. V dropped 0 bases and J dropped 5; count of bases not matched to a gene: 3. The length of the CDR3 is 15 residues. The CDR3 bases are TGTGCCAGCAGCCAAGATGGCGGGAGGGGAGATACGCAGTATTTT. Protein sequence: CASSQDGGRGDTQYF.

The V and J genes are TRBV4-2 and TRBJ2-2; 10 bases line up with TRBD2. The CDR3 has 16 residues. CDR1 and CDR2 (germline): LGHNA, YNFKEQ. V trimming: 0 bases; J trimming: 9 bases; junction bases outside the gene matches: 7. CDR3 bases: TGTGCCAGCAGCCAAGATACCCAGCGGGGGGGACGGGAGCTGTTTTTT. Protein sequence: CASSQDTQRGGRELFF.

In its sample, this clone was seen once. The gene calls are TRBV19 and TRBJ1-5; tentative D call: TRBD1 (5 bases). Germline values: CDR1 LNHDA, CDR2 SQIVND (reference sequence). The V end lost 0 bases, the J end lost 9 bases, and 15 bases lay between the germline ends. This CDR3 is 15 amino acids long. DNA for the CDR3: TGTGCCAGTAGTATAGATAGCAGAGGGACGGGGCCCCAGCATTTT. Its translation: CASSIDSRGTGPQHF.

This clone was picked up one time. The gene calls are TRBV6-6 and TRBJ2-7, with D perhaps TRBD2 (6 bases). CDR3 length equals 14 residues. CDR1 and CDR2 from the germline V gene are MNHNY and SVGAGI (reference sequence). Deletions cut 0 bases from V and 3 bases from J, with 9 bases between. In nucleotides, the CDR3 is TGTGCCAGCAGTTACTCGGCGGGATACTACGAGCAGTACTTC. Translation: CASSYSAGYYEQYF.

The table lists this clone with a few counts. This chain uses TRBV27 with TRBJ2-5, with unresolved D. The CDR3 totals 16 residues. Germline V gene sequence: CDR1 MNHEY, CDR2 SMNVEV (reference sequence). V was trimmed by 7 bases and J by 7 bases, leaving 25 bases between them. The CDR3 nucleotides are TGTGCCAGCACCTCTTTTGGCAGTCTAGGGTTTGGGACCCAGTACTTC. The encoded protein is CASTSFGSLGFGTQYF.

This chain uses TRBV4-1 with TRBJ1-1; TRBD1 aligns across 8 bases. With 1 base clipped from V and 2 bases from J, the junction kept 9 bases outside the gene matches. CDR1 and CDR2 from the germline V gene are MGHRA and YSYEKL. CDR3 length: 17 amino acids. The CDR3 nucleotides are TGCGCCAGCAGCCAAGCCCCCGGACAGGGTTTAAACACTGAAGCTTTCTTT. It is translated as CASSQAPGQGLNTEAFF.

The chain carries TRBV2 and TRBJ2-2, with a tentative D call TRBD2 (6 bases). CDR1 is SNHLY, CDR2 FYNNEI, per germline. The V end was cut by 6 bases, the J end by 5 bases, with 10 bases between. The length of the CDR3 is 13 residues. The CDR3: CASRVGRTGELFF. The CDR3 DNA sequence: TGTGCCAGCAGAGTCGGGAGAACCGGGGAGCTGTTTTTT.

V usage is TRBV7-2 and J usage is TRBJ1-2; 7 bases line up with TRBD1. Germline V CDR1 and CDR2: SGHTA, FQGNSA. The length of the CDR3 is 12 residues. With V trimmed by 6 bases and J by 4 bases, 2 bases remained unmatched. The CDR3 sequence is CASRGGAYGYTF. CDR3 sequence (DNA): TGTGCCAGCAGAGGGGGCGCCTATGGCTACACCTTC.

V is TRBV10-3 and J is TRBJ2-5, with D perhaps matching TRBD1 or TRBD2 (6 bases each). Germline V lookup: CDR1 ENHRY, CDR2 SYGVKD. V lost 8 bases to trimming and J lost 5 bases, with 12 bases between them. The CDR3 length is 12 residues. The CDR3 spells CAISGDTETQYF. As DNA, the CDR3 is TGTGCCATCTCGGGGGACACGGAGACCCAGTACTTC.

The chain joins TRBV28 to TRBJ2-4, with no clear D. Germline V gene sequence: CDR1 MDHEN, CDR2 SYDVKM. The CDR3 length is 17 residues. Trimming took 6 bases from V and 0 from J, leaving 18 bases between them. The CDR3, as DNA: TGTGCCAGCAGAAACTCGAGAACGGCACTAGCCAAAAACATTCAGTACTTC. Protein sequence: CASRNSRTALAKNIQYF.

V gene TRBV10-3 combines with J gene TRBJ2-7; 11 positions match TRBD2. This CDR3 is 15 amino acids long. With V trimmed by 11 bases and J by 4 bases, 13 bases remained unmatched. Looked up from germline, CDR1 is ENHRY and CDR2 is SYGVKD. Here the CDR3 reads CALSSGGTQLYEQYF. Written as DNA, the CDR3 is TGTGCCCTGTCTAGCGGGGGGACACAACTATACGAGCAGTACTTC.

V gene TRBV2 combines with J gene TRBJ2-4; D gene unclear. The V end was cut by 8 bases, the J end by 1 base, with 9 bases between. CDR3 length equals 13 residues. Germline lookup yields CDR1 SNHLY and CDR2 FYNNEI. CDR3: CASEEFAKNIQYF. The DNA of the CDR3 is TGTGCCAGCGAGGAATTTGCCAAAAACATTCAGTACTTC.

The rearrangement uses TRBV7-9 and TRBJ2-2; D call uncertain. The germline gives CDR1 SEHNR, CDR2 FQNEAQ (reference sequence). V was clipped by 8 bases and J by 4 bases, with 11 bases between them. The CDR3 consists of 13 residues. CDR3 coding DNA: TGTGCCAGCGGACGGACGGCCACCGGGGAGCTGTTTTTT. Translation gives CASGRTATGELFF.

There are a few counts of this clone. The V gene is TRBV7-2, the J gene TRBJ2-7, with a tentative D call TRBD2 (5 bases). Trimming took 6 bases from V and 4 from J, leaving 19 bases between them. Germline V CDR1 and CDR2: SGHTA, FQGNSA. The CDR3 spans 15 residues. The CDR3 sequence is CASSRMTILGYEQYF. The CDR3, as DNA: TGTGCCAGCAGTCGAATGACTATCTTGGGTTACGAGCAGTACTTC.

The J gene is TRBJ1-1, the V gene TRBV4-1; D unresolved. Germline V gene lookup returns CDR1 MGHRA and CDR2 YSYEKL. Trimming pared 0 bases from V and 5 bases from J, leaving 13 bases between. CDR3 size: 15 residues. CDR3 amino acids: CASSQDRLGLTEAFF. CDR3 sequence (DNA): TGCGCCAGCAGCCAAGATCGTTTGGGTTTAACTGAAGCTTTCTTT.

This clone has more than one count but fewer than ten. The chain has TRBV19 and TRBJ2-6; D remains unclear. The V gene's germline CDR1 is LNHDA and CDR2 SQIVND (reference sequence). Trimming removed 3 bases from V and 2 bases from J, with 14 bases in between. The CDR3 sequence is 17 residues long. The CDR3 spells CASSMETRVAGANVLTF. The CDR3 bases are TGTGCCAGTAGTATGGAGACTCGGGTGGCTGGGGCCAACGTCCTGACTTTC.

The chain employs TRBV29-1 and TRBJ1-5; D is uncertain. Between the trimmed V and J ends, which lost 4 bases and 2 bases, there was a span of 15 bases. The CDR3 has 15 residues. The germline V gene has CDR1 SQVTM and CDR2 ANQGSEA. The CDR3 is CSVADGFLGNQPQHF. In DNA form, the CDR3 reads TGCAGCGTTGCTGACGGGTTTTTAGGCAATCAGCCCCAGCATTTT.

In nucleotides, the CDR3 is TGTGCCAGCAGCTCCGGACGCGGTGGGACGGGCTACACCTTC. Translated: CASSSGRGGTGYTF. This chain uses TRBV7-3 with TRBJ1-2; D perhaps matches TRBD1 (5 bases). The V end was cut by 4 bases, the J end by 8 bases, with 17 bases between. Germline CDR1 reads SGHTA; CDR2 reads FQGTGA. The CDR3 extends over 14 amino acids.

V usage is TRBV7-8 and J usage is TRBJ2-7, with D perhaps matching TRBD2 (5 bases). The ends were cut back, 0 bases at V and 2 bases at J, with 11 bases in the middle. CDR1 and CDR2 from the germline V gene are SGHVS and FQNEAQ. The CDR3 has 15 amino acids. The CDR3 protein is CASSLAVLATYEQYF. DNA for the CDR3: TGTGCCAGCAGCTTAGCGGTTCTAGCCACCTACGAGCAGTACTTC.

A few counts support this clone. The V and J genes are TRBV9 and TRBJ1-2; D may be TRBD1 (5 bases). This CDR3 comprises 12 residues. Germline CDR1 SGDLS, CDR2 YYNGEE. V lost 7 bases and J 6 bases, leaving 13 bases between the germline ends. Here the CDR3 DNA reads TGTGCCAGCTCCGCAGGGTTGGATGGCTACACCTTC. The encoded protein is CASSAGLDGYTF.